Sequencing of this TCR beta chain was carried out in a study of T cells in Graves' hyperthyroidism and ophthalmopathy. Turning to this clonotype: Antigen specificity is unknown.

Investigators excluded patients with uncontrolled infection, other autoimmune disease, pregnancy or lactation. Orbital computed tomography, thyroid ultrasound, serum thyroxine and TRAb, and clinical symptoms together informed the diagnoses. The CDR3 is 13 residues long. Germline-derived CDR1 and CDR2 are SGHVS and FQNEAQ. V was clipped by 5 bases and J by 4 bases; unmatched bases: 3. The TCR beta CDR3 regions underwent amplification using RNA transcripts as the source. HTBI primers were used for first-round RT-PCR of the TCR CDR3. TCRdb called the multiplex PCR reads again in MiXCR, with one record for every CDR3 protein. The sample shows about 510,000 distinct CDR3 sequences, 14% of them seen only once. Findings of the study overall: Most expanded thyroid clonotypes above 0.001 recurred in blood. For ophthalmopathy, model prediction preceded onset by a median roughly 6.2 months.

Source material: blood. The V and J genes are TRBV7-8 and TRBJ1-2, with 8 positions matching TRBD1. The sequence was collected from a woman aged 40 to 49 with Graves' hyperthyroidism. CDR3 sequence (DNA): TGTGCCAGCAGCCAGGGACAGGTCTATGGCTACACCTTC. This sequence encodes CASSQGQVYGYTF.